The rows below give T cell receptor beta chains drawn from one sample of a study of T cell repertoires in cytomegalovirus infection. Their antigens remain unidentified. TCRdb re-called the reads with MiXCR, one entry per CDR3 protein. Of approximately 590,000 distinct CDR3 sequences detected, 40% appear once; the ten largest clones hold 40% to 60%. This specimen was cultured PBMCs, taken from culture after CMV antigen stimulation. All receptors derive from a human donor in good health (CMV status not recorded). Some clones in this sample may be carry-over from other donors' samples. CDR3s include the opening cysteine and the closing phenylalanine or tryptophan. The D gene is left open where the match is weak. Part of the rows lack a size; the others show once, few, many or a class for expanded clones.

d_gene,j_gene,v_gene,abundance,CDR3aa,CDR3nt
TRBD1,TRBJ1-2,TRBV28,few,CASSPGTGSGYTF,TGTGCCAGCAGCCCCGGGACAGGGAGTGGCTACACCTTC
-,TRBJ1-2,TRBV7-2,-,CASSYATAYGYTF,TGTGCCAGCAGCTATGCGACAGCTTATGGCTACACCTTC
-,TRBJ2-1,TRBV28,-,CASSPTTLVYRSYNEQFF,TGTGCCAGCAGTCCAACTACCCTAGTCTACCGCTCCTACAATGAGCAGTTCTTC
TRBD2,TRBJ2-1,TRBV6-8,-,CASSWASGAESSNEQFF,TGTGCCAGCAGCTGGGCTAGCGGGGCCGAGTCCTCCAATGAGCAGTTCTTC
-,TRBJ1-4,TRBV7-2,many,CASSLDPVDEKLFF,TGTGCCAGCAGCTTAGACCCCGTGGATGAAAAACTGTTTTTT
TRBD2,TRBJ2-1,TRBV10-3,few,CAISEAGDHYNEQFF,TGTGCCATCAGTGAGGCGGGAGACCACTACAATGAGCAGTTCTTC
TRBD1,TRBJ1-5,TRBV5-6,-,CASTPGGRQPQHF,TGTGCCAGCACCCCAGGGGGCCGTCAGCCCCAGCATTTT
-,TRBJ1-3,TRBV28,-,CASSLFALGIRNF,-
TRBD1,TRBJ1-4,TRBV7-9,few,CASSFGDRATNEKLFF,TGTGCCAGCAGTTTTGGGGACAGAGCAACTAATGAAAAACTGTTTTTT
TRBD2,TRBJ2-7,TRBV20-1,few,CSARGLAKGSYEQYF,TGCAGTGCTAGAGGACTAGCTAAGGGGTCCTACGAGCAGTACTTC
-,TRBJ2-5,TRBV29-1,-,CSVGEDHQETQYF,TGCAGCGTTGGGGAGGACCATCAAGAGACCCAGTACTTC
-,TRBJ1-2,TRBV5-6,few,CASSLVWGRADGYTF,TGTGCCAGCAGCTTGGTGTGGGGTCGGGCGGATGGCTACACCTTC
-,TRBJ1-2,TRBV6-5,-,CASSYRGLPDNGYTF,TGTGCCAGCAGTTACAGGGGCTTACCAGACAATGGCTACACCTTC
-,TRBJ2-3,TRBV7-8,few,CASSASNAGTQYF,TGTGCCAGCAGCGCTTCTAATGCGGGTACGCAGTATTTT
TRBD2,TRBJ2-1,TRBV7-8,few,CASSKAWTSGVGWDEQFF,TGTGCCAGCAGCAAGGCTTGGACTAGCGGGGTTGGGTGGGATGAGCAGTTCTTC
TRBD2,TRBJ2-5,TRBV6-6,-,CASSYGGRGRETQYF,TGTGCCAGCAGTTACGGCGGGAGAGGGAGAGAGACCCAGTACTTC
-,TRBJ1-1,TRBV12-3/TRBV12-4,-,CASSWGIPNTEAFF,TGTGCCAGCAGTTGGGGGATTCCGAACACTGAAGCTTTCTTT
-,TRBJ1-2,TRBV27,-,CASSSNGGDLNYGYTF,TGTGCCAGCAGCTCTAATGGAGGGGATCTTAACTATGGCTACACCTTC
TRBD1,TRBJ2-1,TRBV28,many,CASSARTGLTYNEQFF,TGTGCCAGCAGTGCTCGGACAGGGCTGACCTACAATGAGCAGTTCTTC
-,TRBJ1-6,TRBV7-2,few,CASSLWMSSPLHF,TGTGCCAGCAGCTTATGGATGTCTTCACCCCTCCACTTT
-,TRBJ1-4,TRBV14,-,CASSQDAAPREKLFF,TGTGCCAGCAGCCAAGATGCGGCCCCTAGAGAAAAACTGTTTTTT
-,TRBJ2-3,TRBV5-4,-,CASSQPSGSGDTQYF,TGTGCCAGCAGCCAACCCAGCGGGTCGGGGGATACGCAGTATTTT
TRBD1,TRBJ2-1,TRBV7-4,-,CACQDRGYNEQFF,TGTGCCTGCCAGGACAGGGGATACAATGAGCAGTTCTTC
-,TRBJ2-7,TRBV3-1,few,CASSQGQEITYEQYF,TGTGCCAGCAGCCAAGGCCAGGAGATTACCTACGAGCAGTACTTC
-,TRBJ1-2,TRBV6-1,-,CASKSGTALLSYTF,TGTGCCAGCAAATCCGGGACTGCCTTACTGAGCTACACCTTC
TRBD1,TRBJ1-6,TRBV12-3/TRBV12-4,few,CASGTVPGGSPLHF,TGTGCCAGCGGGACAGTGCCCGGGGGTTCACCCCTCCACTTT
-,TRBJ2-2,TRBV12-3/TRBV12-4,-,CASSLGQGSTGELFF,TGTGCCAGCAGTTTGGGCCAGGGATCCACCGGGGAGCTGTTTTTT
-,TRBJ2-3,TRBV7-2,-,CASSHQGGGASTDTQYF,TGTGCCAGCAGTCACCAAGGAGGGGGGGCTAGCACAGATACGCAGTATTTT
-,TRBJ1-1,TRBV9,-,CASSVGGGRAFF,TGTGCCAGCAGCGTAGGGGGGGGAAGAGCTTTCTTT
-,TRBJ2-3,TRBV7-6,-,CASSSGTPGFRDTQYF,TGTGCCAGCAGCTCCGGGACCCCTGGGTTCCGAGATACGCAGTATTTT
-,TRBJ2-7,TRBV24-1,few,CAPGWTDCPYEQYF,TGTGCCCCCGGTTGGACAGATTGTCCTTACGAGCAGTACTTC
-,TRBJ1-4,TRBV7-8,-,CASSSIVATNEKLFF,TGTGCCAGCAGCTCAATAGTCGCAACTAATGAAAAACTGTTTTTT
-,TRBJ2-5,TRBV7-6,few,CASSPGPFWQTQYF,TGTGCCAGCAGCCCCGGACCCTTCTGGCAGACCCAGTACTTC
-,TRBJ2-1,TRBV12-3/TRBV12-4,once,CASSFVGVYNEQFF,TGTGCCAGCAGTTTTGTGGGGGTGTACAATGAGCAGTTCTTC
-,TRBJ1-5,TRBV7-8,-,CATTSGNNYPQHF,TGTGCCACCACCTCTGGGAACAATTACCCCCAGCATTTT
-,TRBJ1-1,TRBV6-2/TRBV6-3,many,CASSLIPSQSTEAFF,TGTGCCAGCAGCCTAATCCCCTCCCAAAGCACTGAAGCTTTCTTT
-,TRBJ1-5,TRBV28,-,CASNDYWGVDQPQHF,TGTGCCAGCAACGATTATTGGGGAGTGGATCAGCCCCAGCATTTT
-,TRBJ2-3,TRBV7-2,few,CASGTFRTDTQYF,TGTGCCAGTGGGACTTTTCGCACAGATACGCAGTATTTT
-,TRBJ2-5,TRBV28,-,CASSFSQDLQETQYF,TGTGCCAGCAGTTTCTCTCAAGACCTCCAAGAGACCCAGTACTTC
TRBD1,TRBJ1-1,TRBV28,-,CASSLRRTGNTEAFF,TGTGCCAGCAGTTTAAGGCGGACAGGGAACACTGAAGCTTTCTTT
TRBD1,TRBJ1-2,TRBV18,-,CASSPMTGEGGYTF,TGTGCCAGCTCACCAATGACAGGGGAGGGAGGCTACACCTTC
-,TRBJ1-1,TRBV7-2,few,CASSIEGGVGEAFF,TGTGCCAGCAGCATCGAGGGAGGGGTTGGTGAAGCTTTCTTT
-,TRBJ1-5,TRBV20-1,-,CSAGRQGNQPQHF,TGCAGTGCTGGACGACAGGGCAATCAGCCCCAGCATTTT
-,TRBJ2-5,TRBV7-8,few,CASSFNYQETQYF,TGTGCCAGCAGCTTTAACTATCAAGAGACCCAGTACTTC
TRBD1,TRBJ2-1,TRBV6-2/TRBV6-3,few,CASSSDRGKSYNEQFF,TGTGCCAGCAGTTCGGACAGGGGGAAGTCCTACAATGAGCAGTTCTTC
-,TRBJ2-1,TRBV10-3,-,CAISPAAPYNEQFF,TGTGCCATCTCTCCGGCGGCCCCCTACAATGAGCAGTTCTTC
TRBD1,TRBJ2-1,TRBV7-8,many,CASSFKRPGQGKYNEQFF,TGTGCCAGCAGCTTCAAACGACCGGGACAGGGAAAATACAATGAGCAGTTCTTC
-,TRBJ2-1,TRBV28,-,CASNSANNEQFF,TGTGCCAGCAATTCCGCGAACAATGAGCAGTTCTTC
-,TRBJ2-7,TRBV2,-,CASSDPARHEQYF,TGTGCCAGCAGTGACCCAGCTAGGCACGAGCAGTACTTC
-,TRBJ2-5,TRBV5-1,few,CASSLDLTMETQYF,TGCGCCAGCAGCTTGGATCTAACGATGGAGACCCAGTACTTC
-,TRBJ2-7,TRBV7-2,many,CASSTLGGGGAEQYF,TGTGCCAGCAGCACCCTGGGGGGTGGGGGCGCCGAGCAGTACTTC
-,TRBJ2-7,TRBV7-9,-,CASSLQLDGDEQYF,TGTGCCAGCAGCTTACAACTCGACGGGGACGAGCAGTACTTC
TRBD2,TRBJ2-1,TRBV7-6,-,CASSSGAGDEQFF,TGTGCCAGCAGTTCCGGGGCGGGGGATGAGCAGTTCTTC
-,TRBJ2-2,TRBV11-1,-,CASSPGWVGAGELFF,TGTGCCAGCAGCCCAGGGTGGGTCGGTGCCGGGGAGCTGTTTTTT
TRBD2,TRBJ2-1,TRBV12-3/TRBV12-4,-,CASTRTSGGNEQFF,TGTGCCAGCACTCGGACTAGCGGGGGCAATGAGCAGTTCTTC